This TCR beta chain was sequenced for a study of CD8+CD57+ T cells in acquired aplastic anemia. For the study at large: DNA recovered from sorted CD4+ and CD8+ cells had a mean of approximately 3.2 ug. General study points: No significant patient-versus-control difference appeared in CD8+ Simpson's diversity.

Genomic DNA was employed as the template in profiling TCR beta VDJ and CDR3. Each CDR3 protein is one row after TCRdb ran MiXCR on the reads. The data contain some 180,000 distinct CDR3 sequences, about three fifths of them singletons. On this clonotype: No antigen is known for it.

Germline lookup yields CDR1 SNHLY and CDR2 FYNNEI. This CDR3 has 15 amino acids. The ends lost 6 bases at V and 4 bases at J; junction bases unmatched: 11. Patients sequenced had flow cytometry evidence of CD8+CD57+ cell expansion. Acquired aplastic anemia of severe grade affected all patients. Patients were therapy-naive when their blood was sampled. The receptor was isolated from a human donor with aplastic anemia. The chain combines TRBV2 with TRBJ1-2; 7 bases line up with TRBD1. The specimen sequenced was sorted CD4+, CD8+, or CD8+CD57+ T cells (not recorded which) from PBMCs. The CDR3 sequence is CASRNSGTELYGYTF. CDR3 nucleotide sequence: TGTGCCAGCAGGAACTCCGGGACAGAACTCTATGGCTACACCTTC.